The rows below give T cell receptor beta chains drawn from one sample of a study of identifying expanded T cells in peripheral blood. Profiled with immunoSEQ multiplex PCR; TCRdb holds only in-frame clones, not every one. The sample yields 50,000 to 75,000 clones, about 87% seen once. Sequenced sample: blood. The receptors here all came from a person aged 18 to 75 in good health. Both conserved end residues are part of each CDR3. Fields, in order: clone size, D gene, CDR3 length, J gene, V gene, CDR3 protein, CDR3 DNA. The D gene is left open where the match is weak. Some rows have no size entry. The others give once, few or many, or a class for an expanded clone.

size: NA
D: TRBD2
length: 15
J: TRBJ2-2
V: TRBV28
CDR3: CASTAGESDTGELFF
DNA: TGTGCCAGCACCGCGGGGGAGTCGGACACCGGGGAGCTGTTTTTT

size: few
D: NA
length: 15
J: TRBJ1-6
V: TRBV28
CDR3: CASSLVGQLHSPLHF
DNA: TGTGCCAGCAGTTTAGTGGGACAATTGCATTCACCCCTCCACTTT

size: NA
D: TRBD2
length: 16
J: TRBJ2-1
V: TRBV5-1
CDR3: CASGGTSDGRGNEQFF
DNA: TGCGCCAGCGGTGGGACTAGCGACGGTCGAGGGAATGAGCAGTTCTTC

size: NA
D: TRBD2
length: 15
J: TRBJ2-7
V: TRBV7-2
CDR3: CASSSLLAGGSEQYF
DNA: TGTGCCAGCAGCTCGTTACTAGCGGGGGGGTCCGAGCAGTACTTC

size: NA
D: NA
length: 13
J: TRBJ1-1
V: TRBV7-9
CDR3: CASSLVTDTEAFF
DNA: TGTGCCAGCAGCTTAGTCACGGACACTGAAGCTTTCTTT

size: NA
D: NA
length: 13
J: TRBJ2-5
V: TRBV5-4
CDR3: CASSLALQETQYF
DNA: TGTGCCAGCAGCTTGGCACTACAAGAGACCCAGTACTTC

size: once
D: TRBD2
length: 14
J: TRBJ2-7
V: TRBV10-3
CDR3: CAISKREGRYEQYF
DNA: TGTGCCATCAGTAAGCGGGAGGGCAGATACGAGCAGTACTTC

size: NA
D: NA
length: 14
J: TRBJ2-7
V: TRBV27
CDR3: CASSDVMGTYEQYF
DNA: TGTGCCAGCAGTGATGTCATGGGAACCTACGAGCAGTACTTC

size: once
D: NA
length: 12
J: TRBJ1-2
V: TRBV29-1
CDR3: CSVDAGLYGYTF
DNA: TGCAGCGTTGATGCAGGGCTCTATGGCTACACCTTC

size: NA
D: NA
length: 16
J: TRBJ2-6
V: TRBV12-1
CDR3: CAGSPVFRSGANVLTF
DNA: TGTGCCGGCAGCCCCGTGTTCAGATCTGGGGCCAACGTCCTGACTTTC

size: NA
D: NA
length: 15
J: TRBJ2-5
V: TRBV7-9
CDR3: CASSLGGVTRETQYF
DNA: TGTGCCAGCAGCTTAGGGGGGGTAACTCGGGAGACCCAGTACTTC

size: NA
D: TRBD1
length: 15
J: TRBJ2-7
V: TRBV19
CDR3: CASSPDGTGAYEQYF
DNA: TGTGCCAGTAGTCCCGACGGGACAGGGGCCTACGAGCAGTACTTC

size: NA
D: NA
length: 15
J: TRBJ2-1
V: TRBV4-3
CDR3: CASSRRGSSYNEQFF
DNA: TGCGCCAGCAGCCGCCGGGGGTCCTCCTACAATGAGCAGTTCTTC

size: once
D: NA
length: 13
J: TRBJ2-2
V: TRBV19
CDR3: CASRTVPPGELFF
DNA: TGTGCCAGTAGGACTGTGCCCCCGGGGGAGCTGTTTTTT

size: few
D: TRBD2
length: 16
J: TRBJ2-2
V: TRBV6-5
CDR3: CASSYGREPGGGELFF
DNA: TGTGCCAGCAGTTACGGGCGGGAGCCCGGAGGGGGGGAGCTGTTTTTT

size: NA
D: NA
length: 12
J: TRBJ2-1
V: TRBV27
CDR3: CASSFEGNEQFF
DNA: TGTGCCAGCAGTTTTGAGGGGAATGAGCAGTTCTTC

size: NA
D: TRBD2
length: 15
J: TRBJ2-5
V: TRBV5-1
CDR3: CASSLDPSGEETQYF
DNA: TGCGCCAGCAGCTTGGACCCTAGCGGGGAAGAGACCCAGTACTTC

size: NA
D: TRBD2
length: 15
J: TRBJ2-7
V: TRBV7-2
CDR3: CASSLTRGGLHEQYF
DNA: TGTGCCAGCAGCTTAACCCGGGGGGGGCTCCACGAGCAGTACTTC

size: NA
D: NA
length: 16
J: TRBJ2-4
V: TRBV19
CDR3: CASSIGGTLAKNIQYF
DNA: TGTGCCAGTAGTATAGGGGGGACTTTAGCCAAAAACATTCAGTACTTC

size: NA
D: NA
length: 17
J: TRBJ1-1
V: TRBV28
CDR3: CASSLAGTLALNTEAFF
DNA: TGTGCCAGCAGTCTGGCCGGGACGTTGGCCCTGAACACTGAAGCTTTCTTT

size: NA
D: TRBD2
length: 16
J: TRBJ2-3
V: TRBV6-4
CDR3: CASSENTAGGSSAQYF
DNA: TGTGCCAGCAGTGAAAATACAGCGGGAGGGAGTTCGGCGCAGTATTTT

size: NA
D: NA
length: 13
J: TRBJ2-7
V: TRBV21-1
CDR3: CARGPDRGHEQYF
DNA: TGTGCCAGGGGACCAGACAGGGGACACGAGCAGTACTTC

size: few
D: NA
length: 17
J: TRBJ1-3
V: TRBV6-1
CDR3: CASSEALRGYSGNTIYF
DNA: TGTGCCAGCAGTGAAGCGCTGCGCGGTTACTCTGGAAACACCATATATTTT

size: NA
D: TRBD1
length: 13
J: TRBJ2-7
V: TRBV11-2
CDR3: CASMQGARYEQYF
DNA: TGTGCCAGCATGCAGGGGGCTCGGTACGAGCAGTACTTC

size: NA
D: TRBD1
length: 16
J: TRBJ1-3
V: TRBV29-1
CDR3: CSVKPRDSYSGNTIYF
DNA: TGCAGCGTCAAACCCCGGGACAGTTACTCTGGAAACACCATATATTTT

size: NA
D: NA
length: 14
J: TRBJ1-5
V: TRBV5-1
CDR3: CASSLEPAGGPQHF
DNA: TGCGCCAGCAGCTTGGAGCCGGCGGGGGGGCCCCAGCATTTT

size: once
D: NA
length: 15
J: TRBJ2-2
V: TRBV11-2
CDR3: CASSLYPGLTGELFF
DNA: TGTGCCAGCAGCTTATACCCTGGGTTGACCGGGGAGCTGTTTTTT

size: NA
D: TRBD1
length: 16
J: TRBJ2-5
V: TRBV15
CDR3: CATSTPPGQGVLAQYF
DNA: TGTGCCACCAGCACCCCTCCGGGACAGGGTGTCTTGGCCCAGTACTTC

size: NA
D: NA
length: 12
J: TRBJ2-1
V: TRBV4-2
CDR3: CASSGDGDEQFF
DNA: TGTGCCAGCAGCGGGGACGGTGATGAGCAGTTCTTC

size: NA
D: NA
length: 15
J: TRBJ2-7
V: TRBV21-1
CDR3: CASSRPWENCYEQYF
DNA: TGTGCCAGCAGCAGGCCGTGGGAAAACTGCTACGAGCAGTACTTC

size: NA
D: NA
length: 15
J: TRBJ1-4
V: TRBV18
CDR3: CASSPSQGNNEKLFF
DNA: TGTGCCAGCTCACCGAGTCAAGGGAATAATGAAAAACTGTTTTTT

size: NA
D: TRBD2
length: 15
J: TRBJ2-1
V: TRBV6-1
CDR3: CASSELAGGYNEQFF
DNA: TGTGCCAGCTCTGAACTAGCGGGAGGCTACAATGAGCAGTTCTTC

size: NA
D: NA
length: 12
J: TRBJ2-3
V: TRBV6-1
CDR3: CASPGGTDTQYF
DNA: TGTGCCAGCCCCGGGGGCACAGATACGCAGTATTTT

size: NA
D: NA
length: 15
J: TRBJ2-7
V: TRBV19
CDR3: CASSIGGGSSYEQYF
DNA: TGTGCCAGTAGTATAGGTGGCGGCAGCTCCTACGAGCAGTACTTC

size: NA
D: TRBD1
length: 14
J: TRBJ1-5
V: TRBV6-5
CDR3: CASRGTGANQPQHF
DNA: TGTGCCAGCAGGGGGACAGGGGCCAATCAGCCCCAGCATTTT

size: NA
D: NA
length: 14
J: TRBJ2-7
V: TRBV7-2
CDR3: CASSSALSRYEQYF
DNA: TGTGCCAGCAGCTCCGCCCTTTCCCGCTACGAGCAGTACTTC

size: NA
D: NA
length: 14
J: TRBJ2-7
V: TRBV19
CDR3: CASSPGVLSYEQYF
DNA: TGTGCCAGTAGTCCAGGGGTTCTCTCCTACGAGCAGTACTTC

size: few
D: TRBD2
length: 14
J: TRBJ2-7
V: TRBV11-1
CDR3: CASSIAGGYYEQYF
DNA: TGTGCCAGCAGCATAGCGGGGGGTTACTACGAGCAGTACTTC

size: NA
D: NA
length: 15
J: TRBJ2-5
V: TRBV10-3
CDR3: CAISSPGEHQETQYF
DNA: TGTGCCATCAGTTCTCCCGGGGAGCACCAAGAGACCCAGTACTTC

size: NA
D: NA
length: 13
J: TRBJ2-3
V: TRBV5-1
CDR3: CASSSHSTDTQYF
DNA: TGCGCCAGCAGCTCCCATAGCACAGATACGCAGTATTTT

size: NA
D: TRBD2
length: 13
J: TRBJ2-7
V: TRBV7-6
CDR3: CASSLERDYEQYF
DNA: TGTGCCAGCAGCTTAGAGCGGGACTACGAGCAGTACTTC

size: NA
D: TRBD1
length: 19
J: TRBJ2-7
V: TRBV7-8
CDR3: CASSQGVEGTGLEPYEQYF
DNA: TGTGCCAGCAGCCAAGGAGTAGAGGGGACAGGGTTAGAACCCTACGAGCAGTACTTC

size: NA
D: NA
length: 11
J: TRBJ2-7
V: TRBV2
CDR3: CASGTAYEQYF
DNA: TGTGCCAGCGGGACGGCCTACGAGCAGTACTTC

size: NA
D: TRBD1
length: 15
J: TRBJ1-2
V: TRBV2
CDR3: CASSASTDRAHGYTF
DNA: TGTGCCAGCAGTGCCTCTACGGACAGGGCCCATGGCTACACCTTC

size: once
D: TRBD1
length: 14
J: TRBJ2-3
V: TRBV5-1
CDR3: CASSKEQGATTQYF
DNA: TGCGCCAGCAGCAAGGAACAGGGGGCTACTACGCAGTATTTT

size: NA
D: NA
length: 13
J: TRBJ1-2
V: TRBV7-3
CDR3: CASSPDIGYGYTF
DNA: TGTGCCAGCAGCCCGGACATAGGCTATGGCTACACCTTC

size: NA
D: NA
length: 15
J: TRBJ1-1
V: TRBV29-1
CDR3: CSVEDRRGGRTEAFF
DNA: TGCAGCGTTGAAGATCGGCGGGGGGGTCGGACTGAAGCTTTCTTT

size: NA
D: NA
length: 13
J: TRBJ1-2
V: TRBV18
CDR3: CASSPGQNYGYTF
DNA: TGTGCCAGCTCACCGGGCCAAAATTATGGCTACACCTTC

size: NA
D: NA
length: 16
J: TRBJ2-6
V: TRBV4-3
CDR3: CASSQGVASGANVLTF
DNA: TGCGCCAGCAGCCAAGGCGTGGCATCTGGGGCCAACGTCCTGACTTTC

size: NA
D: NA
length: 13
J: TRBJ1-1
V: TRBV5-1
CDR3: CASSPPLQGSAFF
DNA: TGCGCCAGCAGCCCTCCCTTACAGGGTTCTGCTTTCTTT

size: NA
D: NA
length: 13
J: TRBJ2-1
V: TRBV4-3
CDR3: CASSQEIRGEQFF
DNA: TGCGCCAGCAGCCAAGAGATCCGTGGTGAGCAGTTCTTC

size: NA
D: TRBD1
length: 15
J: TRBJ2-1
V: TRBV27
CDR3: CASSKGQGVNNEQFF
DNA: TGTGCCAGCAGCAAGGGACAGGGGGTCAACAATGAGCAGTTCTTC

size: NA
D: TRBD2
length: 18
J: TRBJ2-5
V: TRBV27
CDR3: CASSPRTSERLGQETQYF
DNA: TGTGCCAGCAGTCCTAGGACTAGCGAACGCCTGGGGCAAGAGACCCAGTACTTC

size: NA
D: NA
length: 14
J: TRBJ2-5
V: TRBV7-3
CDR3: CASSLAGRQETQYF
DNA: TGTGCCAGCAGCTTAGCAGGGCGCCAAGAGACCCAGTACTTC

size: NA
D: NA
length: 16
J: TRBJ2-5
V: TRBV4-3
CDR3: CASSQDLGSSQETQYF
DNA: TGCGCCAGCAGCCAAGATCTTGGGAGCAGTCAAGAGACCCAGTACTTC

size: NA
D: TRBD2
length: 13
J: TRBJ2-7
V: TRBV30
CDR3: CAWSAGLGNEQYF
DNA: TGTGCCTGGAGTGCGGGACTAGGCAACGAGCAGTACTTC

size: NA
D: NA
length: 14
J: TRBJ2-1
V: TRBV27
CDR3: CASSSAHSRHEQFF
DNA: TGTGCCAGCAGTTCCGCGCATAGTAGACATGAGCAGTTCTTC

size: once
D: TRBD2
length: 15
J: TRBJ2-7
V: TRBV28
CDR3: CASSLGSSGYYEQYF
DNA: TGTGCCAGCAGCCTGGGGTCTAGCGGTTACTACGAGCAGTACTTC

size: NA
D: NA
length: 14
J: TRBJ2-7
V: TRBV27
CDR3: CASSFPRGAYEQYF
DNA: TGTGCCAGCAGTTTCCCGCGGGGAGCCTACGAGCAGTACTTC

size: medium-sized
D: NA
length: 15
J: TRBJ1-2
V: TRBV6-4
CDR3: CASRPTGSGGYGYTF
DNA: TGTGCCAGCAGGCCTACAGGGTCTGGTGGCTATGGCTACACCTTC